Listed below are T cell receptor beta chains from one sample, sequenced in a study of blood T cell repertoires in COVID-19. Libraries were prepared by immunoSEQ multiplex PCR; TCRdb keeps only in-frame clonotypes and omits some of them. The sample shows some 40,000 clones, around 85% of them seen only once. Material: peripheral blood. These receptors were obtained from a man aged 40-49 years with active COVID-19. CDR3s include the opening cysteine and the closing phenylalanine or tryptophan. A D gene is named only where the DNA matches it firmly. Some rows have no size entry. The others give once, few or many, or a class for an expanded clone.

j_gene,v_gene,d_gene,abundance,CDR3aa,CDR3nt
TRBJ2-3,TRBV11-3,TRBD2,-,CASSLGLAASTDTQYF,TGTGCCAGCAGCCTCGGACTAGCGGCGAGCACAGATACGCAGTATTTT
TRBJ1-3,TRBV6-1,-,-,CASSEYWEGRNTIYF,TGTGCCAGCAGTGAATATTGGGAGGGGAGAAACACCATATATTTT
TRBJ2-7,TRBV20-1,TRBD2,-,CSASRLAGTYEQYF,TGCAGTGCTAGTAGACTAGCGGGAACCTACGAGCAGTACTTC
TRBJ2-7,TRBV5-1,-,once,CASSSGSLYEQYF,TGCGCCAGCAGCTCCGGGAGCCTCTACGAGCAGTACTTC
TRBJ1-1,TRBV28,-,-,CASSFGGRRGDTEAFF,TGTGCCAGCAGTTTCGGGGGGCGACGGGGGGACACTGAAGCTTTCTTT
TRBJ2-1,TRBV10-1,TRBD2,-,CASSEWGTSGFNEQFF,TGCGCCAGCAGTGAATGGGGGACTAGCGGGTTTAATGAGCAGTTCTTC
TRBJ1-6,TRBV21-1,-,-,CASSKGSASPGRQGTRGTLHF,TGTGCCAGCAGCAAAGGTTCGGCGTCGCCTGGTAGGCAAGGTACGAGGGGGACCCTCCACTTT
TRBJ2-3,TRBV2,TRBD2,once,CASGPLLAGATTQYF,TGTGCCAGCGGACCCTTACTAGCGGGAGCAACCACGCAGTATTTT
TRBJ2-7,TRBV2,-,once,CASSSGTYYEQYF,TGTGCCAGCAGTTCCGGGACATATTACGAGCAGTACTTC
TRBJ2-2,TRBV5-1,-,-,CASSLGKRRSNTGELFF,TGCGCCAGCAGCCTAGGCAAGCGGAGATCGAACACCGGGGAGCTGTTTTTT
TRBJ2-1,TRBV30,TRBD1,-,CAWRVQGSYNEQFF,TGTGCCTGGAGGGTACAGGGGTCCTACAATGAGCAGTTCTTC
TRBJ1-5,TRBV10-2,-,-,CASSESTEPQHF,TGCGCCAGCAGTGAGTCGACTGAGCCCCAGCATTTT
TRBJ2-1,TRBV7-6,TRBD2,-,CASSSRTSDHSPYNEQFF,TGTGCCAGCAGCTCGCGGACTAGCGACCACTCTCCCTACAATGAGCAGTTCTTC
TRBJ1-4,TRBV10-1,TRBD1,once,CASRDRGAAHEKLFF,TGCGCCAGCAGGGACAGGGGAGCTGCCCATGAAAAACTGTTTTTT
TRBJ1-2,TRBV30,-,-,CACKLGGGTIYGYTF,TGTGCCTGCAAATTAGGGGGGGGAACTATTTATGGCTACACCTTC
TRBJ2-3,TRBV30,-,-,CAWSVHGETSTDTQYF,TGTGCCTGGAGTGTACATGGGGAGACTAGCACAGATACGCAGTATTTT
TRBJ1-5,TRBV9,-,-,CASNGGEGNQPQHF,TGTGCCAGCAATGGGGGCGAGGGCAATCAGCCCCAGCATTTT
TRBJ2-1,TRBV7-6,TRBD2,few,CASSSSGRGTNNEQFF,TGTGCCAGCAGCTCTAGCGGGAGGGGTACTAACAATGAGCAGTTCTTC
TRBJ1-1,TRBV2,-,-,CATGAEGGTEAFF,TGTGCCACCGGGGCAGAGGGAGGTACTGAAGCTTTCTTT
TRBJ2-2,TRBV28,-,-,CASSPRRGGLVFGELFF,TGTGCCAGCAGCCCCCGGAGGGGCGGATTAGTTTTTGGGGAGCTGTTTTTT
TRBJ1-3,TRBV18,-,medium-sized,CASSPAQGGNTIYF,TGTGCCAGCTCACCAGCCCAGGGTGGAAACACCATATATTTT
TRBJ2-2,TRBV18,TRBD1,-,CASSLGTGPWGTGELFF,TGTGCCAGCTCACTTGGGACAGGCCCATGGGGCACCGGGGAGCTGTTTTTT
TRBJ1-4,TRBV3-1/TRBV3-2,-,-,CASSRGQGLNEKLFF,TGTGCCAGCAGCCGAGGGCAGGGGTTAAATGAAAAACTGTTTTTT
TRBJ2-7,TRBV5-1,-,-,CASSPLPGVGGYEQYF,TGCGCCAGCAGCCCATTGCCGGGGGTAGGTGGTTACGAGCAGTACTTC
TRBJ1-2,TRBV5-1,-,-,CASTNSGRNYGYTF,TGCGCCAGTACAAACTCAGGGCGCAACTATGGCTACACCTTC
TRBJ2-3,TRBV19,TRBD2,-,CASSVAGGPSDTQYF,TGTGCCAGTAGTGTAGCGGGAGGACCTTCAGATACGCAGTATTTT
TRBJ2-7,TRBV27,-,-,CASSPRRAVYEQYF,TGTGCCAGCAGCCCCCGGCGGGCGGTTTACGAGCAGTACTTC
TRBJ2-1,TRBV7-3,-,-,CASSRSSSYNEQFF,TGTGCCAGCAGCCGCTCGAGCTCCTACAATGAGCAGTTCTTC
TRBJ1-6,TRBV28,-,-,CASSLSQGGGPPLHF,TGTGCCAGCAGTTTAAGTCAGGGAGGGGGGCCACCCCTCCACTTT
TRBJ1-1,TRBV5-5,-,-,CASSLRTAHTEAFF,TGTGCCAGCAGCCTAAGGACAGCGCACACTGAAGCTTTCTTT
TRBJ1-6,TRBV6-5,TRBD1,-,CASGDPGGNSPLHF,TGTGCCAGCGGGGACCCAGGGGGCAATTCACCCCTCCACTTT
TRBJ2-7,TRBV30,-,medium-sized,CAWSVGNRHYEQYF,TGTGCCTGGAGTGTAGGCAACAGGCACTACGAGCAGTACTTC
TRBJ2-1,TRBV11-2,-,-,CASSLSRGPGYNEQFF,TGTGCCAGCAGCCTTTCCAGGGGACCCGGCTACAATGAGCAGTTCTTC
TRBJ2-2,TRBV3-1/TRBV3-2,TRBD2,-,CASSQYLAANTGELFF,TGTGCCAGCAGCCAATATCTAGCGGCGAACACCGGGGAGCTGTTTTTT
TRBJ1-4,TRBV30,-,-,CAWSIGEKLFF,TGTGCCTGGAGTATCGGTGAAAAACTGTTTTTT
TRBJ1-3,TRBV5-1,-,-,CASSLLPGQGRSGNTIYF,TGCGCCAGCAGCTTATTACCAGGGCAGGGGCGCTCCGGAAACACCATATATTTT
TRBJ1-1,TRBV18,-,-,CASSPSLGQLMNTEAFF,TGTGCCAGCTCACCAAGCCTGGGCCAGCTTATGAACACTGAAGCTTTCTTT
TRBJ1-4,TRBV7-9,TRBD1,-,CASSSTGGLKEKLFF,TGTGCCAGCAGCTCTACAGGGGGTTTGAAGGAAAAACTGTTTTTT
TRBJ1-1,TRBV5-1,TRBD1,-,CASSPTGTGTNTEAFF,TGCGCCAGCAGCCCAACCGGGACAGGCACGAACACTGAAGCTTTCTTT
TRBJ1-2,TRBV9,TRBD1,once,CASTRTGANSYGYTF,TGTGCCAGCACCAGGACAGGGGCTAATTCTTATGGCTACACCTTC
TRBJ2-1,TRBV28,TRBD2,-,CASSRPWTSGPNEQFF,TGTGCCAGCAGTCGTCCCTGGACTAGCGGCCCCAATGAGCAGTTCTTC
TRBJ2-3,TRBV9,-,-,CASSPQVADTQYF,TGTGCCAGCTCTCCGCAGGTGGCAGATACGCAGTATTTT
TRBJ1-2,TRBV7-8,-,once,CASSHNTRANYGYTF,TGTGCCAGCAGTCACAACACGAGGGCTAACTATGGCTACACCTTC
TRBJ2-1,TRBV5-1,-,-,CASSLATGNEQFF,TGCGCCAGCAGCTTGGCCACGGGCAATGAGCAGTTCTTC
TRBJ2-2,TRBV10-3,TRBD2,-,CAISEASGANTGELFF,TGTGCCATCAGTGAGGCTAGCGGGGCGAACACCGGGGAGCTGTTTTTT
TRBJ2-7,TRBV29-1,-,-,CSVTVTGTYEQYF,TGCAGCGTGACAGTGACAGGCACCTACGAGCAGTACTTC
TRBJ2-5,TRBV5-1,-,-,CASSPGGTGIQETQYF,TGCGCCAGCAGCCCGGGAGGGACAGGGATCCAAGAGACCCAGTACTTC
TRBJ1-4,TRBV18,-,once,CASSPREGEKLFF,TGTGCCAGCTCACCAAGGGAGGGGGAAAAACTGTTTTTT
TRBJ2-5,TRBV28,-,-,CASSTNDPREETQYF,TGTGCCAGCAGTACGAACGACCCCCGGGAGGAGACCCAGTACTTC
TRBJ1-1,TRBV7-9,TRBD1,-,CASSYRGLGAFF,TGTGCCAGCAGTTACAGGGGGCTAGGGGCTTTCTTT
TRBJ2-3,TRBV9,TRBD2,-,CASSVHPGTSGPPSTDTQYF,TGTGCCAGCAGCGTCCATCCCGGGACTAGCGGGCCTCCTAGCACAGATACGCAGTATTTT
TRBJ2-3,TRBV24-1,-,-,CATSDLPTSTSSTDTQYF,TGTGCCACCAGTGATTTACCAACGTCGACATCTAGCACAGATACGCAGTATTTT
TRBJ2-1,TRBV18,-,-,CASSQGQNSYNEQFF,TGTGCCAGCTCACAAGGACAGAATTCTTACAATGAGCAGTTCTTC
TRBJ2-3,TRBV3-1/TRBV3-2,-,-,CASSQDRTGGTADTQYF,TGTGCCAGCAGCCAAGACCGTACAGGCGGGACCGCAGATACGCAGTATTTT
TRBJ2-1,TRBV30,TRBD2,-,CAWDREVSNEQFF,TGTGCCTGGGACCGGGAGGTCTCTAATGAGCAGTTCTTC
TRBJ2-1,TRBV18,TRBD2,-,CASSGLAGDYNEQFF,TGTGCCAGCTCAGGACTAGCGGGGGACTACAATGAGCAGTTCTTC
TRBJ2-1,TRBV5-7,TRBD2,-,CASSYVAGDRGNEQFF,TGTGCCAGCAGCTATGTGGCGGGAGATAGGGGCAATGAGCAGTTCTTC